This T cell receptor beta chain was observed in a study of identical twins. One entry per CDR3 protein, called by TCRdb with MiXCR from the 5' RACE reads. The sample shows about 530,000 distinct CDR3 sequences, about 22% of them seen only once. The sample holds a few counts of this clonotype. The CDR3 is made up of 18 amino acids. The V gene's germline CDR1 is SGHAT and CDR2 FQDESV (reference sequence). With V trimmed by 5 bases and J by 1 base, 11 bases remained unmatched. The sample also formed part of further work on yellow fever vaccine responses in identical twins.

Sequencing was performed on CD4+ T cells sorted from blood. The clonotype was recovered from a woman under 30 in good health. J is TRBJ2-1 and V is TRBV11-1; 10 positions agree with TRBD2. CDR3 sequence reads: CASSERALAGESYNEQFF. DNA of the CDR3: TGTGCCAGCAGCGAGAGGGCTCTAGCGGGAGAATCCTACAATGAGCAGTTCTTC.